Shown below are 24 T cell receptor beta chains from a single sample sequenced in a study of blood T cell repertoires in COVID-19. Clones were read by immunoSEQ multiplex PCR, and TCRdb kept only the in-frame ones, dropping some. The sample has around 100,000 clones; about 90% are singletons. Sequencing was carried out using peripheral blood. The receptors shown here come from a man aged 25 to 45 in a cohort sampled during active COVID-19.

The chain is built from TRBV13 and TRBJ2-7, with TRBD1 matching 8 bases. The CDR3 is 15 residues long. With 4 bases clipped from V and 0 bases from J, the junction kept 5 bases outside the gene matches. Germline CDR1 PRHDT, CDR2 FYEKMQ (reference sequence). CDR3: CASSSRDRSSYEQYF. Written as DNA, the CDR3 is TGTGCCAGCAGCTCCCGGGACAGGAGCTCCTACGAGCAGTACTTC. The variable domain in full, with the rest retrieved from reference TRBV13 and TRBJ2-7, is AAGVIQSPRHLIKEKRETATLKCYPIPRHDTVYWYQQGPGQDPQFLISFYEKMQSDKGSIPDRFSAQQFSDYHSELNMSSLELGDSALYFCASSSRDRSSYEQYFGPGTRLTVT.

The CDR3 is CASSDSITSGMFYNEQFF. The CDR3 DNA sequence: TGTGCCAGCAGTGATTCCATCACTAGCGGGATGTTCTACAATGAGCAGTTCTTC. The rearrangement uses TRBV25-1 and TRBJ2-1, with TRBD2 matching over 10 bases. The germline V gene has CDR1 MGHDK and CDR2 SYGVNS. The trim removed 3 bases at V and 3 bases at J, leaving 11 bases unmatched. CDR3 length: 18 amino acids.

This rearrangement joins TRBV9 to TRBJ1-4; weak D call: TRBD1 (6 bases). The CDR3 loop spans 13 amino acids. V lost 1 base and J 8 bases, leaving 9 bases between the germline ends. Germline assignment: CDR1 SGDLS and CDR2 YYNGEE. CDR3 DNA: TGTGCCAGCAGCGTATCACAGGGAGAAAAACTGTTTTTT. This sequence encodes CASSVSQGEKLFF.

The chain carries TRBV27 and TRBJ1-1, with TRBD1 as a possible D gene (5 bases). The CDR3 has 19 residues. The V end lost 3 bases, the J end lost 5 bases, and 28 bases lay between the germline ends. From germline, CDR1 is MNHEY and CDR2 SMNVEV (reference sequence). CDR3 protein: CASSFRLGREGLRGTEAFF. DNA of the CDR3: TGTGCCAGCAGTTTTCGACTGGGCAGGGAAGGATTGCGGGGTACTGAAGCTTTCTTT.

The chain is built from TRBV6-6 and TRBJ1-5, with D perhaps TRBD1 (6 bases). The CDR3 contains 15 residues. V lost 5 bases to trimming and J lost 0 bases, with 11 bases between them. Germline CDR1 is MNHNY and CDR2 is SVGAGI (reference sequence). The CDR3 protein is CASSPGQTSNQPQHF. DNA for the CDR3: TGTGCCAGCAGTCCCGGACAGACTAGCAATCAGCCCCAGCATTTT.

The sample holds one count of this clone. The chain links TRBV3-1 (or the pseudogene TRBV3-2) to TRBJ2-3; 11 bases map to TRBD2. Germline CDR1 and CDR2: LGHDT and YNNKEL (reference sequence). The CDR3 loop spans 16 amino acids. With 1 base clipped from V and 1 base from J, the junction kept 1 base outside the gene matches. CDR3 amino acids: CASSQALAGGTDTQYF. The CDR3 region has the DNA TGTGCCAGCAGCCAAGCACTAGCGGGGGGCACAGATACGCAGTATTTT.

This sequence joins TRBV6-6 and TRBJ2-5, with D possibly TRBD2 on 5 matching bases. There are 16 residues in the CDR3. Germline CDR1 MNHNY, CDR2 SVGAGI (reference sequence). V lost 4 bases and J lost 2, with 17 bases in between. The CDR3 sequence is CASSSPGVATQETQYF. In DNA, the CDR3 is TGTGCCAGCAGTTCTCCCGGGGTAGCCACTCAAGAGACCCAGTACTTC.

J is TRBJ2-7 and V is TRBV7-2, with D possibly TRBD1 on 5 matching bases. The CDR3 extends over 13 amino acids. The ends were cut back, 5 bases at V and 4 bases at J, with 12 bases in the middle. CDR1 SGHTA and CDR2 FQGNSA come from the germline V gene. CDR3 sequence reads: CASSPYRQYEQYF. The CDR3 nucleotides read TGTGCCAGCAGCCCCTATCGACAGTACGAGCAGTACTTC.

This sequence joins TRBV4-3 and TRBJ2-3; tentative D call: TRBD1 (6 bases). Trimming took 0 bases from V and 2 from J, leaving 21 bases between them. The CDR3 runs to 19 residues. The germline CDR1 and CDR2 sequences are LGHNA and YSLEER. The CDR3 DNA reads as TGCGCCAGCAGCCAAGACCCTTCGGTGGGGCAGGGGTACACAGATACGCAGTATTTT. Its protein product is CASSQDPSVGQGYTDTQYF.

The chain is built from TRBV4-2 and TRBJ2-1; the D gene is possibly TRBD1 (6 bases). Germline V gene sequence: CDR1 LGHNA, CDR2 YNFKEQ. CDR3 size: 13 residues. The germline V and J ends were trimmed by 0 bases and 13 bases, with 13 bases remaining between them. The CDR3 nucleotides read TGTGCCAGCAGCCAAGATTTGGGGGCGCTACAGTTCTTC. Its translation is CASSQDLGALQFF.

CDR3 residues: CAWSVSGGRKPLHF. The DNA for the CDR3 is TGTGCCTGGAGTGTCAGCGGAGGTAGAAAACCCCTCCACTTT. The chain employs TRBV30 and TRBJ1-6; D unclear. Between the trimmed V and J ends, which lost 0 bases and 12 bases, there was a span of 15 bases. Germline V CDR1 and CDR2: GTSNPN, SVGIG (reference sequence). The CDR3 contains 14 residues.

This clone was counted once. The chain recombines TRBV2 with TRBJ2-2, with 14 bases identical to TRBD2. J was trimmed by 0 bases and V by 4 bases; bases with no gene match: 10. The germline gives CDR1 SNHLY, CDR2 FYNNEI. This CDR3 spans 20 amino acids. CDR3 bases: TGTGCCAGCAGTGGGGGGGGGACTAGCGGGGGCCGCCCGAACACCGGGGAGCTGTTTTTT. This encodes CASSGGGTSGGRPNTGELFF.

The rearrangement links TRBV7-2 to TRBJ2-2, with D uncertain. The CDR3 totals 13 residues. Trimming cost V 7 bases and J 8 bases, with 14 bases left between them. Germline V gene sequence: CDR1 SGHTA, CDR2 FQGNSA. CDR3 nucleotides: TGTGCCAGCAACAACGACTTTCGGGGGGAGCTGTTTTTT. It is translated as CASNNDFRGELFF.

This clone was seen only once. This chain uses TRBV18 with TRBJ1-2; tentatively, D is TRBD1 (5 bases). Germline CDR1 reads KGHSH; CDR2 reads LQKENI. Trimming took off 1 base at V and 6 bases at J, with 12 bases between the two ends. The CDR3 is made up of 14 amino acids. The CDR3 nucleotides read TGTGCCAGCTCACCACTGCAGGGAAGAGATGGCTACACCTTC. Its protein is CASSPLQGRDGYTF. Combining the CDR3 with reference TRBV18 and TRBJ1-2 gives the whole variable domain NAGVMQNPRHLVRRRGQEARLRCSPMKGHSHVYWYRQLPEEGLKFMVYLQKENIIDESGMPKERFSAEFPKEGPSILRIQQVVRGDSAAYFCASSPLQGRDGYTFGSGTRLTVV.

J is TRBJ1-5 and V is TRBV2, with a weak D call TRBD1 (6 bases). Trimming shortened V by 3 bases and J by 0 bases, and 12 bases separated the two germline ends. CDR3 size: 16 residues. Germline V gives CDR1 SNHLY, CDR2 FYNNEI. CDR3 amino acids: CASSDRGIGSNQPQHF. The CDR3 bases are TGTGCCAGCAGTGACAGGGGAATTGGTAGCAATCAGCCCCAGCATTTT.

The rearrangement uses TRBV19 and TRBJ1-2, with D hard to call. This CDR3 has 15 amino acids. CDR1 and CDR2 from the germline V gene are LNHDA and SQIVND (reference sequence). The V gene lost 0 bases and the J gene lost 3 bases, with 11 bases spanning the gap. Here the CDR3 DNA reads TGTGCCAGTAGTATAGATCCCTCAGGCTACTATGGCTACACCTTC. Translation: CASSIDPSGYYGYTF. Variable domain in full (rest from reference TRBV19 and TRBJ1-2): DGGITQSPKYLFRKEGQNVTLSCEQNLNHDAMYWYRQDPGQGLRLIYYSQIVNDFQKGDIAEGYSVSREKKESFPLTVTSAQKNPTAFYLCASSIDPSGYYGYTFGSGTRLTVV.

This sequence joins TRBV2 and TRBJ1-5; no firm D call. The germline V and J ends were trimmed by 4 bases and 4 bases, with 14 bases remaining between them. The CDR3 extends over 15 amino acids. CDR1 is SNHLY, CDR2 FYNNEI, per germline. The CDR3 loop is CASSVPGVGNQPQHF. The CDR3 DNA reads TGTGCCAGCAGTGTGCCCGGGGTCGGGAATCAGCCCCAGCATTTT.

The chain is built from TRBV5-6 and TRBJ2-5; D ambiguous. This CDR3 has 15 residues. V lost 4 bases to trimming and J lost 1 base, with 14 bases between them. Germline assignment: CDR1 SGHDT and CDR2 YYEEEE. The CDR3 DNA is TGTGCCAGCAGCCCGATAAAGCGAATCCAAGAGACCCAGTACTTC. It is translated as CASSPIKRIQETQYF. The full variable domain, rest sourced from reference TRBV5-6 and TRBJ2-5, is DAGVTQSPTHLIKTRGQQVTLRCSPKSGHDTVSWYQQALGQGPQFIFQYYEEEERQRGNFPDRFSGHQFPNYSSELNVNALLLGDSALYLCASSPIKRIQETQYFGPGTRLLVL.

V is TRBV7-8 and J is TRBJ2-3; D remains unclear. CDR1 is SGHVS and CDR2 is FQNEAQ in the germline V gene. The CDR3 has 13 amino acids. V lost 3 bases, J lost 2 bases, and 6 bases lay in between. CDR3 residues: CASSFSLTDTQYF. CDR3 DNA sequence: TGTGCCAGCAGCTTCTCCCTCACAGATACGCAGTATTTT. Together with reference TRBV7-8 and TRBJ2-3, the CDR3 gives the full variable domain: GAGVSQSPRYKVAKRGQDVALRCDPISGHVSLFWYQQALGQGPEFLTYFQNEAQLDKSGLPSDRFFAERPEGSVSTLKIQRTQQEDSAVYLCASSFSLTDTQYFGPGTRLTVL.

This chain connects TRBV12-3 or TRBV12-4 to TRBJ2-3; D not certain. CDR3 length equals 11 residues. With 7 bases removed from V and 5 bases from J, the gap between germline ends came to 7 bases. CDR3 DNA: TGTGCCAGCACCCTCGGAGATACGCAGTATTTT. The encoded protein is CASTLGDTQYF.

The chain has TRBV9 and TRBJ2-5, with D tentatively TRBD2 (7 bases). This CDR3 has 15 residues. The germline V and J ends were trimmed by 0 bases and 7 bases, with 16 bases remaining between them. Germline V gene lookup returns CDR1 SGDLS and CDR2 YYNGEE. CDR3: CASSVEGGAGGTQYF. In nucleotides, the CDR3 is TGTGCCAGCAGCGTAGAAGGGGGGGCAGGCGGGACCCAGTACTTC.

V usage is TRBV11-2 and J usage is TRBJ2-2; TRBD2 matches at 14 bases. The CDR3 spans 21 residues. V dropped 6 bases and J dropped 1; count of bases not matched to a gene: 16. The germline CDR1 and CDR2 sequences are SGHAT and FQNNGV. The CDR3 is CASSYPLPGLAGERNTGELFF. CDR3 in DNA: TGTGCCAGCAGTTACCCCCTTCCGGGACTAGCGGGGGAGAGGAACACCGGGGAGCTGTTTTTT.

The chain links TRBV9 to TRBJ2-2; possible D gene TRBD2, 5 bases. The CDR3 runs to 15 residues. The V gene's germline CDR1 is SGDLS and CDR2 YYNGEE. The ends were cut back, 5 bases at V and 0 bases at J, with 11 bases in the middle. The CDR3 DNA is TGTGCCAGCAGTGGACCGGGATCGAACACCGGGGAGCTGTTTTTT. This sequence encodes CASSGPGSNTGELFF.

This sequence joins TRBV7-3 and TRBJ2-3; 10 nucleotides line up with TRBD2. The CDR3 extends over 15 amino acids. The V segment lost 4 bases and the J segment 6 bases; nucleotides outside the gene matches: 7. Germline-derived CDR1 and CDR2 are SGHTA and FQGTGA. The CDR3 DNA follows: TGTGCCAGCAGCTCTAGCGGGGGCTCATCGGATACGCAGTATTTT. As protein: CASSSSGGSSDTQYF.